This TCR beta chain was recorded in a study of T cell repertoires in cytomegalovirus infection. On the study more broadly: An indication of both CMV infection and matching HLA type came from public TCR beta signatures. Study outcomes and limitations: Predominance within the ex vivo response was attributable to HLA-C-restricted CMV-specific TCR beta clonotypes. Of the TCR beta families, the public ones yielded a cumulative frequency that identified carriers of CMV plus the relevant HLA.

The CDR3 sequence is 13 residues long. Trimming took 5 bases from V and 6 from J, leaving 12 bases between them. Per the germline V gene, CDR1 is SGHNT and CDR2 is YENEEA. One entry per CDR3 protein results from TCRdb running MiXCR on the reads. The sample lists 150,000 to 200,000 distinct CDR3 sequences, about a tenth seen once, with about 4.6% in the top ten. Details on this clonotype: Its antigen is not known.

The V gene is TRBV11-3, the J gene TRBJ2-3, with D unclear. The sequenced material came from PBMCs. The sequence was obtained from a human donor in good health (CMV status not recorded). Some clones in this sample may be carry-over from other donors' samples. CDR3 in DNA: TGTGCCAGCAGCCGGATGATTCTGGATACGCAGTATTTT. It specifies CASSRMILDTQYF.